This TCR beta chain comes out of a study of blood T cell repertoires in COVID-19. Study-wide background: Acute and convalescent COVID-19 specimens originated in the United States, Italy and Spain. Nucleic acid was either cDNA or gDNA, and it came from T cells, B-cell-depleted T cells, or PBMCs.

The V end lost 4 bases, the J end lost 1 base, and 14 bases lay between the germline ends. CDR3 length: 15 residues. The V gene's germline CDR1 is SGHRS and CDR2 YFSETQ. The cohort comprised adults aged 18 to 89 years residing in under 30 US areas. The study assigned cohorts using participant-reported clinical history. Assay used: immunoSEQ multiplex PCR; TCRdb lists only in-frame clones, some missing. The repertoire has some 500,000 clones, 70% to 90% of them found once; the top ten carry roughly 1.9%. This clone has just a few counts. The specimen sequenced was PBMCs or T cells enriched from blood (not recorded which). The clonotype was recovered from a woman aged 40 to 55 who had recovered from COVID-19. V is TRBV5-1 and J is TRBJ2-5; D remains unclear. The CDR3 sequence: CASSPIGAPQETQYF. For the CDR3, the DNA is TGCGCCAGCAGCCCTATCGGAGCACCCCAAGAGACCCAGTACTTC.